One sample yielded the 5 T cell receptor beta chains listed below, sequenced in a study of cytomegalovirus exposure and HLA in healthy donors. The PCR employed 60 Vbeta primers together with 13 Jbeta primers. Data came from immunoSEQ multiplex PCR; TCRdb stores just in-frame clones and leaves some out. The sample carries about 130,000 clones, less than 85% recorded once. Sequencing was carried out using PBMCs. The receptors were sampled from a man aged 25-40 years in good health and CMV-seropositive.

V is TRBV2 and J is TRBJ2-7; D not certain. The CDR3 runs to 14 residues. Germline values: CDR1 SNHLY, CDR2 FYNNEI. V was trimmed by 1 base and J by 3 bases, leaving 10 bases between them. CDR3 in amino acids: CASSEGLFYYEQYF. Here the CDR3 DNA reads TGTGCCAGCAGTGAAGGACTCTTTTACTACGAGCAGTACTTC.

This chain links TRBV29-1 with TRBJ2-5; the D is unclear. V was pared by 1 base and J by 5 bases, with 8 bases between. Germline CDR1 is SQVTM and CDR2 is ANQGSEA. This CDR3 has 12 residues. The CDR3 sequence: CSVEGLAETQYF. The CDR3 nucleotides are TGCAGCGTTGAAGGTTTGGCCGAGACCCAGTACTTC.

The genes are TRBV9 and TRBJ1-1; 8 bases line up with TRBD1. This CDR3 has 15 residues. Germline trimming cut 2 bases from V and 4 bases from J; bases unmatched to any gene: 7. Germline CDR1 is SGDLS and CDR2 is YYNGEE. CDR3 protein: CASSVGAGGSTEAFF. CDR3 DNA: TGTGCCAGCAGCGTCGGTGCAGGGGGCTCCACTGAAGCTTTCTTT.

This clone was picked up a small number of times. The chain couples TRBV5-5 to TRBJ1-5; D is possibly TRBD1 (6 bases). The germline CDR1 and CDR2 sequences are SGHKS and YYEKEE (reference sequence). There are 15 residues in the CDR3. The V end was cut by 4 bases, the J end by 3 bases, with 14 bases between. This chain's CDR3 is CASSLRQAPNQPQHF. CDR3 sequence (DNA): TGTGCCAGCAGCCTCCGACAGGCGCCCAATCAGCCCCAGCATTTT.

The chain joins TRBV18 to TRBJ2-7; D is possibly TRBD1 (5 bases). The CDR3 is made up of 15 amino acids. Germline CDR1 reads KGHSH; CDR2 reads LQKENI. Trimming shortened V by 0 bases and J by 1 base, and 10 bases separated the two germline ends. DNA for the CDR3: TGTGCCAGCTCACCACCGGGGCAGCCTTCCTACGAGCAGTACTTC. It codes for CASSPPGQPSYEQYF.